A selection of T cell receptor beta chains follows, all from one sample in a study of CD8+CD57+ T cells in acquired aplastic anemia. MiXCR was run by TCRdb on the reads, yielding one entry per CDR3 protein. The sample holds 98,000 or so distinct CDR3 sequences, approximately 49% seen once. Sequencing was performed on sorted CD4+, CD8+, or CD8+CD57+ T cells (not recorded which) from PBMCs. The origin of the receptors is a human donor in good health, serving as a control. The conserved cysteine and the conserved F or W are not part of the CDR3 here. Each record gives: CDR3 protein, V gene, J gene.

ATSDLWGSKY	TRBV24-1	TRBJ2-3
ASSLILGAGIQGYT	TRBV7-3	TRBJ1-2
ASSQDPGAGEQY	TRBV4-3	TRBJ2-7
ATTEGRYTEAF	TRBV24-1	TRBJ1-1
ASSSTGVHTGELF	TRBV5-1	TRBJ2-2
ASSQEGRGLGSPLH	TRBV4-1	TRBJ1-6
ASSFSLPGQAGEQF	TRBV7-6	TRBJ2-1
ASSGTRQETQY	TRBV7-2	TRBJ2-5
ATSPSHGNSYEQY	TRBV15	TRBJ2-7
ASLGWKKGMNTEAF	TRBV27	TRBJ1-1
ASSVQELSDTQY	TRBV9	TRBJ2-3
ASSLGGGPEKLF	TRBV12-3/TRBV12-4	TRBJ1-4
ASSMDPRQDIAYEQY	TRBV5-6	TRBJ2-7
ATSPRVGRYSYNEQF	TRBV15	TRBJ2-1
SVEGGLTEAF	TRBV29-1	TRBJ1-1
ASSGTDRVEGTQY	TRBV25-1	TRBJ2-5
SAWDRGNYEQY	TRBV20-1	TRBJ2-7
ASTGRGADTQY	TRBV19	TRBJ2-3
AISDQGGNQPQH	TRBV10-3	TRBJ1-5
ASALGQAYSPLH	TRBV25-1	TRBJ1-6
ASSQLRNTGELF	TRBV4-1	TRBJ2-2
ASSVVAGAHNEQY	TRBV9	TRBJ2-7
ASSLSSSDTQY	TRBV5-4	TRBJ2-3
AISEDREYQPQH	TRBV10-3	TRBJ1-5
ATSRERTGVSYEQY	TRBV15	TRBJ2-7
SARDWQGAYEQY	TRBV20-1	TRBJ2-7
ASRDRQGHTEAF	TRBV6-1	TRBJ1-1
ASSAPSGGTEAF	TRBV9	TRBJ1-1
ASTPPRDNTIY	TRBV7-9	TRBJ1-3
ASSSGGTGTEAF	TRBV11-2	TRBJ1-1
ASSLVGGGIYNEQF	TRBV7-9	TRBJ2-1
ASSYGQGGSSAF	TRBV7-2	TRBJ1-1
ASSLSDSTNYGYT	TRBV13	TRBJ1-2
ASSTSTASSYEQY	TRBV25-1	TRBJ2-7
ASSLASGPSYEQY	TRBV7-6	TRBJ2-7
ASSQETSRLPQPQH	TRBV4-1	TRBJ1-5
ASGLGPFSGANYGYT	TRBV12-5	TRBJ1-2
ASSEPGRETQY	TRBV25-1	TRBJ2-5